The sequence of this T cell receptor (beta chain) was determined in a study of response to subunit inactivated influenza vaccine. Study outcomes and limitations: Each seasonal influenza vaccination, the authors suggested, recruits few new T cells.

Each CDR3 protein gets one entry after TCRdb re-called the RT-PCR reads with MiXCR. The profile shows roughly 710,000 distinct CDR3 sequences, about 14% of them singletons. This clonotype was seen repeatedly, ten times or more. Its target is not known. A much more abundant neighbour one base away suggests this may be a read error. CDR3 length: 14 amino acids. Trimming left V 3 bases short and J 5 bases short, with 13 bases between. This clonotype was sampled from a man aged 50 to 60 who received an inactivated influenza vaccine. The sequences come from PBMCs from blood, collected roughly 2 weeks before vaccination. This chain uses TRBV12-3 or TRBV12-4 with TRBJ2-5, with D perhaps assigned TRBD1 or TRBD2 (5 bases each). CDR3 sequence reads: CASSLWGKRETQYF. CDR3 DNA sequence: TGTGCCAGCAGTTTGTGGGGGAAGAGGGAGACCCAGTACTTC.